This record looks at one T cell receptor (beta chain) sequence and its context. The antigen remains unidentified. The record originates from a study of T cell responses to AZD1222 COVID-19 vaccine. About the research overall: Second doses that came at about 4 or about 12 weeks were put together. Study results and limitations: Repertoires were sampled only after the peak T cell response. Spike-specific TCR repertoires showed rising breadth and depth after two AZD1222 doses.

Per germline, CDR1 MNHEY and CDR2 SVGAGI. This CDR3 is built from 14 residues. Trimming removed 4 bases from V and 0 bases from J; junction bases left unmatched: 2. Assay: immunoSEQ multiplex PCR; the TCRdb copy retains only in-frame clones and omits some. Of about 130,000 clones in the sample, 89% were seen once. The rearrangement joins TRBV6-5 to TRBJ1-1; 7 nucleotides match TRBD1. The sequenced sample was peripheral blood, obtained on day 0 of AZD1222 vaccination. The sequence came from an adult in good health. The CDR3 sequence: CASSWDSLNTEAFF. Here the CDR3 DNA reads TGTGCCAGCAGTTGGGACAGCTTGAACACTGAAGCTTTCTTT.